The rows below give T cell receptor beta chains drawn from one sample of a study of T cell repertoires in cytomegalovirus infection. TCRdb re-analysed the reads in MiXCR, keeping a single row per CDR3 protein. The sample holds some 230,000 distinct CDR3 sequences; roughly 22% are singletons and the top ten take 18%. The sample comprised CD8+ T cells from PBMCs. Receptors were obtained from a human donor in good health (CMV status not recorded). Some clones in this sample may be carry-over from other donors' samples. The CDR3 runs from the conserved cysteine through the conserved F or W. The D gene is left open where the match is weak. Clone size is shown for a subset of rows, as once, few, many or a class of expanded clone.

V gene	clone size	J gene	D gene	CDR3 DNA	CDR3 protein
TRBV2	few	TRBJ2-1	TRBD2	TGTGCCAGCAGTGAGAAGCGGGGGAGACCTTTCAATGAGCAGTTCTTC	CASSEKRGRPFNEQFF
TRBV11-2	few	TRBJ2-1	-	TGTGCCAGCAGCTATTTCCCCAATGAGCAGTTCTTC	CASSYFPNEQFF
TRBV7-6	-	TRBJ2-2	TRBD2	TGTGCCAGCAGCCTTAGCGGGGATACCGGGGAGCTGTTTTTT	CASSLSGDTGELFF
TRBV28	few	TRBJ2-6	-	TGTGCCAGCAGTCTAAACCGGGACGTTGACTCTGGGGCCAACGTCCTGACTTTC	CASSLNRDVDSGANVLTF
TRBV7-2	-	TRBJ1-2	-	TGTGCCAGCAGGGGGGACAACTATGGCTACACCTTC	CASRGDNYGYTF
TRBV6-4	-	TRBJ2-6	-	TGTGCCAGCAGATTGGGCAGATCCGGGGCCAACGTCCTGACTTTC	CASRLGRSGANVLTF
TRBV29-1	-	TRBJ2-2	TRBD1	TGCAGCGTTCACGGGACAGGGGGCCCGGCCGGGGAGCTGTTTTTT	CSVHGTGGPAGELFF
TRBV12-5	many	TRBJ2-3	TRBD2	TGTGCTAGTGGTCCGGATAGCGGGGTATCAGATACGCAGTATTTT	CASGPDSGVSDTQYF
TRBV7-8	many	TRBJ2-3	TRBD2	TGTGCCAGCAGCATACTAGGACTAGGGACGATCACAGATACGCAGTATTTT	CASSILGLGTITDTQYF
TRBV27	-	TRBJ2-2	-	TGTGCCAGCAGTCCGGGGACACAGAACACCGGGGAGCTGTTTTTT	CASSPGTQNTGELFF
TRBV29-1	-	TRBJ2-6	-	TGCAGCGTTGCAGGGACCCAAGACTCTGGGGCCAACGTCCTGACTTTC	CSVAGTQDSGANVLTF
TRBV10-3	-	TRBJ1-1	-	TGTGCCATCAGGGGGGTCGGACAGTTGAACACTGAAGCTTTCTTT	CAIRGVGQLNTEAFF
TRBV29-1	-	TRBJ2-3	-	TGCAGCGTTGTGTTTAGGGGATTCACAGATACGCAGTATTTT	CSVVFRGFTDTQYF
TRBV19	-	TRBJ2-4	TRBD1	TGTGCCAGTATGTGGACAGGGGGCGCGAACATTCAGTACTTC	CASMWTGGANIQYF
TRBV20-1	-	TRBJ1-2	-	TGCAGTGCTAGTCCTGAAATTTATGGCTACACCTTC	CSASPEIYGYTF
TRBV7-6	many	TRBJ1-1	TRBD1	TGTGCCAGCAGCTCCACAGGGGGAATTAACACTGAAGCTTTCTTT	CASSSTGGINTEAFF
TRBV2	-	TRBJ1-1	-	TGTGCCAGCAGGGCGCAGGGTTACACTGAAGCTTTCTTT	CASRAQGYTEAFF
TRBV29-1	once	TRBJ2-5	-	TGCAGCGTTGTGACACCAGAGACCCAGTACTTC	CSVVTPETQYF
TRBV10-2	few	TRBJ2-5	-	TGCGCCAGCAGTGACACCGCGGGGGCTGAGGAGACCCAGTACTTC	CASSDTAGAEETQYF
TRBV28	many	TRBJ2-7	TRBD2	TGTGCCAGCAGTTTCGGCGGGGGGTCTTCCTACGAGCAGTACTTC	CASSFGGGSSYEQYF
TRBV20-1	-	TRBJ1-1	-	TGCAGTGCCCCCGGCGTTATGAACACTGAAGCTTTCTTT	CSAPGVMNTEAFF
TRBV5-4	many	TRBJ2-3	-	TGTGCCAGCAGCGGGGGGCCGGGGGACACAGATACGCAGTATTTT	CASSGGPGDTDTQYF
TRBV28	few	TRBJ2-1	-	TGTGCCAGCAGCCTCAACACGAACAATGAGCAGTTCTTC	CASSLNTNNEQFF
TRBV7-9	many	TRBJ2-7	-	TGTGCCAGCAGCCCAGTGGGCTCCTACGAGCAGTACTTC	CASSPVGSYEQYF
TRBV10-3	many	TRBJ2-1	-	TGTGCCATCAGTCTCGGGGACTCTGAGCAGTTCTTC	CAISLGDSEQFF
TRBV5-6	few	TRBJ1-6	-	TGTGCCAGCAGCGTAGGGGGCTATAATTCACCCCTCCACTTT	CASSVGGYNSPLHF
TRBV7-8	many	TRBJ2-5	TRBD2	TGTGCCAGCAGCTTATTGGGACTAGCGGGGGCCGGGGAGACCCAGTACTTC	CASSLLGLAGAGETQYF
TRBV11-2	many	TRBJ1-1	-	TGTGCCAGCAGCTTAGCTTCGGCAGATGAAGCTTTCTTT	CASSLASADEAFF
TRBV7-9	many	TRBJ1-2	-	TGTGCCAGCAGCTCTCAGGGGCGGATTAACTATGGCTACACCTTC	CASSSQGRINYGYTF
TRBV20-1	-	TRBJ2-1	-	TGCAGTGCTAGACTTCTAGGACACTACAATGAGCAGTTCTTC	CSARLLGHYNEQFF
TRBV7-2	many	TRBJ2-5	TRBD2	TGTGCCAGCAGCTTACTGCTAGCGGGGGGCAACCAAGAGACCCAGTACTTC	CASSLLLAGGNQETQYF
TRBV6-5	few	TRBJ2-1	TRBD2	TGTGCCAGCAGGCCACTAGCGGGTATATCCTACAATGAGCAGTTCTTC	CASRPLAGISYNEQFF
TRBV7-3	-	TRBJ2-7	-	TGTGCCAGCAGCTTAAGACCCGGCTACGAGCAGTACTTC	CASSLRPGYEQYF
TRBV6-5	-	TRBJ1-1	-	TGTGCCAGCAGTTATATAGACATGAACACTGAAGCTTTCTTT	CASSYIDMNTEAFF
TRBV27	-	TRBJ2-1	-	TGTGCCAGCAGTTTGGACAGTGGAACCTACAATGAGCAGTTCTTC	CASSLDSGTYNEQFF
TRBV20-1	-	TRBJ2-7	TRBD2	TGCAGTGCTAGAGATGGGGCTAGCGGGGGCTACGAGCAGTACTTC	CSARDGASGGYEQYF
TRBV10-3	-	TRBJ1-5	-	TGTGCCATCAGTGAGGCTGCTAGGCAGCCCCAGCATTTT	CAISEAARQPQHF